This is a list of T cell receptor beta chains from one sample in a study of blood T cell repertoires in COVID-19. The repertoire was sequenced with immunoSEQ multiplex PCR; TCRdb's copy has only in-frame clones and lacks some. The data contain approximately 130,000 clones, approximately 80% of them singletons. Input material: peripheral blood. Every receptor here comes from an elderly man with acute or convalescent COVID-19. The CDR3 runs from the conserved cysteine through the conserved F or W. Fields, in order: V gene, clone size, D gene, J gene, CDR3 DNA, CDR3 protein. A D gene is named only where the DNA matches it firmly. Size is omitted from some rows. Given values are once, few, many or a class for expanded clones.

V gene: TRBV4-2
clone size: -
D gene: TRBD2
J gene: TRBJ2-7
CDR3 DNA: TGTGCCAGCAGCCAGGCTAGCGGGGGGGGGTACGAGCAGTACTTC
CDR3 protein: CASSQASGGGYEQYF

V gene: TRBV11-2
clone size: -
D gene: -
J gene: TRBJ1-2
CDR3 DNA: TGTGCCAGCAGCCGCCACAGGGATGGCTACACCTTC
CDR3 protein: CASSRHRDGYTF

V gene: TRBV6-5
clone size: -
D gene: -
J gene: TRBJ1-5
CDR3 DNA: TGTGCCAGCACTGTAAATGGGGGCGCCATCGAGCCCCAGCATTTT
CDR3 protein: CASTVNGGAIEPQHF

V gene: TRBV5-1
clone size: -
D gene: TRBD2
J gene: TRBJ2-7
CDR3 DNA: TGCGCCAGCAGCTTGACGGCGGGGGGTTACAGCTCCTACGAGCAGTACTTC
CDR3 protein: CASSLTAGGYSSYEQYF

V gene: TRBV28
clone size: -
D gene: TRBD1
J gene: TRBJ2-2
CDR3 DNA: TGTGCCAGCGGGACAGAGTTCACCGGGGAGCTGTTTTTT
CDR3 protein: CASGTEFTGELFF

V gene: TRBV5-8
clone size: -
D gene: TRBD1
J gene: TRBJ1-5
CDR3 DNA: TGTGCCAGCAGATCCCCGGGACAGGGGAATCAGCCCCAGCATTTT
CDR3 protein: CASRSPGQGNQPQHF

V gene: TRBV7-2
clone size: -
D gene: TRBD2
J gene: TRBJ2-1
CDR3 DNA: TGTGCCAGCAGCTGGACTAGCAGATCCTACAATGAGCAGTTCTTC
CDR3 protein: CASSWTSRSYNEQFF

V gene: TRBV30
clone size: -
D gene: -
J gene: TRBJ2-3
CDR3 DNA: TGTGCCTGGAGTGAGGGGCGGAGCACAGATACGCAGTATTTT
CDR3 protein: CAWSEGRSTDTQYF

V gene: TRBV19
clone size: -
D gene: TRBD1
J gene: TRBJ1-5
CDR3 DNA: TGTGCCAGTAGACCCAGGGGGAGCCAGCCCCAGCATTTT
CDR3 protein: CASRPRGSQPQHF

V gene: TRBV6-2/TRBV6-3
clone size: -
D gene: -
J gene: TRBJ1-2
CDR3 DNA: TGTGCCAGCAGTTACGCCGGGACAACAAATAGGGGCTACACCTTC
CDR3 protein: CASSYAGTTNRGYTF

V gene: TRBV10-2
clone size: -
D gene: TRBD1
J gene: TRBJ2-3
CDR3 DNA: TGCGCCAGCAGTGAGACAGGGGGCGTTGCAGATACGCAGTATTTT
CDR3 protein: CASSETGGVADTQYF

V gene: TRBV2
clone size: -
D gene: TRBD1
J gene: TRBJ2-2
CDR3 DNA: TGTGCCAGCAGTGCTGGTCGGGACAGGAACACCGGGGAGCTGTTTTTT
CDR3 protein: CASSAGRDRNTGELFF

V gene: TRBV29-1
clone size: -
D gene: TRBD1
J gene: TRBJ2-2
CDR3 DNA: TGCAGCGTTGATGTCAGGGGGACGAACACCGGGGAGCTGTTTTTT
CDR3 protein: CSVDVRGTNTGELFF

V gene: TRBV11-2
clone size: -
D gene: TRBD1
J gene: TRBJ2-7
CDR3 DNA: TGTGCCAGCAGCTGGGACAGGGGAGGAAGCGAGCAGTACTTC
CDR3 protein: CASSWDRGGSEQYF

V gene: TRBV27
clone size: -
D gene: -
J gene: TRBJ2-7
CDR3 DNA: TGTGCCAGCAAAGGGGCAGGGGAGTGGAGGGAGCAGTACTTC
CDR3 protein: CASKGAGEWREQYF

V gene: TRBV28
clone size: once
D gene: -
J gene: TRBJ1-5
CDR3 DNA: TGTGCCAGCAACCGGGAAGGAGGAGATCATCAGCCCCAGCATTTT
CDR3 protein: CASNREGGDHQPQHF

V gene: TRBV20-1
clone size: -
D gene: -
J gene: TRBJ2-5
CDR3 DNA: TGCAGTGCTAACAGCCAAGAGACCCAGTACTTC
CDR3 protein: CSANSQETQYF

V gene: TRBV5-4
clone size: -
D gene: TRBD1
J gene: TRBJ2-1
CDR3 DNA: TGTGCCAGCAGCCCTCCGGGACAGGGGGCGGGATACAATGAGCAGTTCTTC
CDR3 protein: CASSPPGQGAGYNEQFF

V gene: TRBV6-1
clone size: many
D gene: -
J gene: TRBJ1-5
CDR3 DNA: TGTGCCAGCAGTGACAGGGTCCGACAGCCCCAGCATTTT
CDR3 protein: CASSDRVRQPQHF

V gene: TRBV7-3
clone size: few
D gene: TRBD2
J gene: TRBJ2-3
CDR3 DNA: TGTGCCAGCAGCTTAGGAGGCGGGGGGGCTGGAGATACGCAGTATTTT
CDR3 protein: CASSLGGGGAGDTQYF

V gene: TRBV5-8
clone size: -
D gene: -
J gene: TRBJ1-3
CDR3 DNA: TGTGCCAGCAGCGGGGACACGGGCTCTGGAAACACCATATATTTT
CDR3 protein: CASSGDTGSGNTIYF

V gene: TRBV12-3/TRBV12-4
clone size: -
D gene: TRBD1
J gene: TRBJ2-5
CDR3 DNA: TGTGCCAGCAATAGGGGGCGAGGGGCCCAGTACTTC
CDR3 protein: CASNRGRGAQYF

V gene: TRBV9
clone size: -
D gene: -
J gene: TRBJ2-5
CDR3 DNA: TGTGCCAGCAGCGTAGAGGGGGGGCGCGTGGAGACCCAGTACTTC
CDR3 protein: CASSVEGGRVETQYF

V gene: TRBV5-6
clone size: -
D gene: -
J gene: TRBJ1-6
CDR3 DNA: TGTGCCAGCAGCTTGCGGGGGGAAAGGAGTTCACCCCTCCACTTT
CDR3 protein: CASSLRGERSSPLHF

V gene: TRBV5-1
clone size: -
D gene: TRBD1
J gene: TRBJ2-5
CDR3 DNA: TGCGCCAGCGCCTTTTCCGGACAGGGGGTGGAGACCCAGTACTTC
CDR3 protein: CASAFSGQGVETQYF

V gene: TRBV13
clone size: -
D gene: TRBD1
J gene: TRBJ1-2
CDR3 DNA: TGTGCCAGCAGCTTAACCGGTGACAGGGCTTCGGATGGCTACACCTTC
CDR3 protein: CASSLTGDRASDGYTF

V gene: TRBV2
clone size: -
D gene: -
J gene: TRBJ2-3
CDR3 DNA: TGTGCCAGCAGGACCGGACGGGGGAGCACAGATACGCAGTATTTT
CDR3 protein: CASRTGRGSTDTQYF

V gene: TRBV6-2/TRBV6-3
clone size: once
D gene: TRBD1
J gene: TRBJ2-1
CDR3 DNA: TGTGCCAGCAGTTACTCAGTCAAAGGACAGGGTAGTTACAATGAGCAGTTCTTC
CDR3 protein: CASSYSVKGQGSYNEQFF

V gene: TRBV7-9
clone size: -
D gene: -
J gene: TRBJ2-7
CDR3 DNA: TGTGCGAGCGGTACCGTTTTAGTAAACGAGCAGTACTTC
CDR3 protein: CASGTVLVNEQYF